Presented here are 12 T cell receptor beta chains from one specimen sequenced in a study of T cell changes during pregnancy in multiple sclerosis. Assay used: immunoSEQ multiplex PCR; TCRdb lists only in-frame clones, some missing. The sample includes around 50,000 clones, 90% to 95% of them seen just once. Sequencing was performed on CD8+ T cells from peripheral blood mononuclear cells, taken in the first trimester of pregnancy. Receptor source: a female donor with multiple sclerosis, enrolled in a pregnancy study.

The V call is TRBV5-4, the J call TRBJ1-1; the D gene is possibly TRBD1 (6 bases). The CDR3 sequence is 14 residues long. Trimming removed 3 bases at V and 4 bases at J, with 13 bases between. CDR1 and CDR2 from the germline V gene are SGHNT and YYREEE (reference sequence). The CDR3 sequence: CASSSTGLGTEAFF. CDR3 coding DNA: TGTGCCAGCAGCTCAACAGGGTTGGGCACTGAAGCTTTCTTT.

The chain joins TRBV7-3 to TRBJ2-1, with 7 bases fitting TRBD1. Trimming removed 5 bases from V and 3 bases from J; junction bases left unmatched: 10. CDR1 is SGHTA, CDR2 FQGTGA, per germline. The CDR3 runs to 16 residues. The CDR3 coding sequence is TGTGCCAGCAGCCCAATACCGACAGGGATCTACAATGAGCAGTTCTTC. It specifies CASSPIPTGIYNEQFF.

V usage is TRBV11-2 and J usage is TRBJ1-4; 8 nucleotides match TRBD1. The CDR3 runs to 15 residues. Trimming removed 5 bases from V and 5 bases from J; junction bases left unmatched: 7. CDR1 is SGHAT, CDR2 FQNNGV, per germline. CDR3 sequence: CASSDHGQGNEKLFF. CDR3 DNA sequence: TGTGCCAGCAGCGATCACGGACAGGGAAATGAAAAACTGTTTTTT.

This chain's CDR3 is CASSQEGYTANEQFF. The CDR3 region has the DNA TGCGCCAGCAGCCAAGAGGGCTATACGGCCAATGAGCAGTTCTTC. The rearrangement joins TRBV4-3 to TRBJ2-1; D is ambiguous. From germline, CDR1 is LGHNA and CDR2 YSLEER. V was trimmed by 0 bases and J by 6 bases, leaving 12 bases between them. CDR3 length: 15 amino acids.

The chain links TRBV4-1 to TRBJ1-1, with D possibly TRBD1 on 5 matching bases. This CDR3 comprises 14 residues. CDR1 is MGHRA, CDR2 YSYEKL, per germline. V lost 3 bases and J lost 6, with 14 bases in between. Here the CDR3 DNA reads TGCGCCAGCAGCCAGAGTTGGGGGAGGGCTGAAGCTTTCTTT. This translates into CASSQSWGRAEAFF.

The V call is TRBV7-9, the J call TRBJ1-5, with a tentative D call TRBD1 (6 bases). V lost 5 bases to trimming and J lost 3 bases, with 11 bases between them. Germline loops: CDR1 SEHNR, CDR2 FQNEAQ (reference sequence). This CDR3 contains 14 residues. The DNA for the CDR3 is TGTGCCAGCAGCCTCGGACAGTTCAATCAGCCCCAGCATTTT. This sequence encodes CASSLGQFNQPQHF. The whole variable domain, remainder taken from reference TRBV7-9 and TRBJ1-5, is DTGVSQNPRHKITKRGQNVTFRCDPISEHNRLYWYRQTLGQGPEFLTYFQNEAQLEKSRLLSDRFSAERPKGSFSTLEIQRTEQGDSAMYLCASSLGQFNQPQHFGDGTRLSIL.

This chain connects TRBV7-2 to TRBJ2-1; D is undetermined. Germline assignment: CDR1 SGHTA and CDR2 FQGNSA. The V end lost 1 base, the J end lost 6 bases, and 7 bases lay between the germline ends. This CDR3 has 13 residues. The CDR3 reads CASSLGPTNEQFF. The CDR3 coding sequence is TGTGCCAGCAGCTTAGGTCCTACCAATGAGCAGTTCTTC.

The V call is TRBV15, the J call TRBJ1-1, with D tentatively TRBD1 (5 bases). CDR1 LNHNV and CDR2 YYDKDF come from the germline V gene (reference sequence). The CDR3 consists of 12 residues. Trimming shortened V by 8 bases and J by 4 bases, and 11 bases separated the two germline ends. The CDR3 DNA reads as TGTGCCACCGGGGCGGTGGGCACTGAAGCTTTCTTT. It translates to CATGAVGTEAFF.

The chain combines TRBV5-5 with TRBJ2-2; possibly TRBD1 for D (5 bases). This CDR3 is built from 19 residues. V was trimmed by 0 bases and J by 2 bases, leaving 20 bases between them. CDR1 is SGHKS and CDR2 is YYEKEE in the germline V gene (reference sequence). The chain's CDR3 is CASSLVATDISLNTGELFF. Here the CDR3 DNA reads TGTGCCAGCAGCTTGGTGGCGACGGACATCTCCCTTAACACCGGGGAGCTGTTTTTT.

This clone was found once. The DNA for the CDR3 is TGTGCCAGCAGCCAAGGGCCCGGGACAGGGAGGTCTTACGAGCAGTACTTC. It specifies CASSQGPGTGRSYEQYF. The rearrangement joins TRBV14 to TRBJ2-7; TRBD1 aligns across 9 bases. Trimming removed 1 base from V and 4 bases from J; junction bases left unmatched: 11. The length of the CDR3 is 17 residues. Per germline, CDR1 SGHDN and CDR2 FVKESK. Using reference TRBV14 and TRBJ2-7 for the parts outside the CDR3, the full variable domain is EAGVTQFPSHSVIEKGQTVTLRCDPISGHDNLYWYRRVMGKEIKFLLHFVKESKQDESGMPNNRFLAERTGGTYSTLKVQPAELEDSGVYFCASSQGPGTGRSYEQYFGPGTRLTVT.

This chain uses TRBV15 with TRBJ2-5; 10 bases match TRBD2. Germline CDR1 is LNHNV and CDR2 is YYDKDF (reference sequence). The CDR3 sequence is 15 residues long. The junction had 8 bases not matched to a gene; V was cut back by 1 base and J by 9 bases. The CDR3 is CATSRGASGGGPQYF. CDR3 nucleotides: TGTGCCACCAGCAGAGGGGCTAGCGGGGGAGGCCCCCAGTACTTC.

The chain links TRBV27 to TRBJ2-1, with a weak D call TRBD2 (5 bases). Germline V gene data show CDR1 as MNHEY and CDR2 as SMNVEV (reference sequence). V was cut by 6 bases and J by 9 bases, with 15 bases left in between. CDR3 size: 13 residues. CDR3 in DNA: TGTGCCAGCAGGCCGCTAGCTCGGACTGAGCAGTTCTTC. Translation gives CASRPLARTEQFF.